A single sample is the source of the 8 T cell receptor beta chains below, sequenced in a study of blood T cell repertoires in COVID-19. Method: immunoSEQ multiplex PCR; TCRdb's copy keeps in-frame clones and lacks some. The sample shows about 160,000 clones, roughly 80% of them seen only once. The source material was peripheral blood. The receptors originated from a man in his 70s with acute or convalescent COVID-19.

The J gene is TRBJ2-2, the V gene TRBV7-9, with TRBD1 matching over 9 bases. The germline V gene encodes CDR1 SEHNR and CDR2 FQNEAQ (reference sequence). The V gene end was trimmed by 7 bases and the J gene end by 5 bases; junction bases not matched to a gene: 11. CDR3 length: 16 amino acids. The DNA for the CDR3 is TGTGCCAGCATTCTCTCGGACAGGGGATTTACCGGGGAGCTGTTTTTT. Protein product: CASILSDRGFTGELFF. The full variable domain, in which reference TRBV7-9 and TRBJ2-2 provide the parts outside the CDR3, is DTGVSQNPRHKITKRGQNVTFRCDPISEHNRLYWYRQTLGQGPEFLTYFQNEAQLEKSRLLSDRFSAERPKGSFSTLEIQRTEQGDSAMYLCASILSDRGFTGELFFGEGSRLTVL.

V usage is TRBV19 and J usage is TRBJ2-3; possible D gene TRBD2, 5 bases. This CDR3 contains 15 residues. Germline lookup yields CDR1 LNHDA and CDR2 SQIVND (reference sequence). Deletions cut 3 bases from V and 4 bases from J, with 14 bases between. CDR3 coding DNA: TGTGCCAGTAGTATGTGGACTCCTGGGGCAGATACGCAGTATTTT. This encodes CASSMWTPGADTQYF.

The V and J genes are TRBV2 and TRBJ2-1; the match to TRBD2 covers 11 bases. Germline V lookup: CDR1 SNHLY, CDR2 FYNNEI. The J segment lost 4 bases and the V segment lost 1 base, leaving 0 bases of the junction unmatched. The CDR3 is made up of 15 amino acids. The CDR3 region is CASSEGLAGYNEQFF. The CDR3 DNA is TGTGCCAGCAGTGAAGGACTAGCGGGGTACAATGAGCAGTTCTTC.

This chain links TRBV5-6 with TRBJ2-7, with 8 bases that match TRBD1. This CDR3 is 14 amino acids long. V lost 3 bases, J lost 5 bases, and 7 bases stayed unmatched. Germline V CDR1 and CDR2: SGHDT, YYEEEE. The CDR3 nucleotides are TGTGCCAGCAGCTCAACGGGACAGGTTCACGAGCAGTACTTC. This gives the protein CASSSTGQVHEQYF.

The CDR3, as DNA: TGTGCCAGCTCACCAACGGGTAGGGGGATCGGTCTTGGAGCTTTCTTT. Translated, it gives CASSPTGRGIGLGAFF. The chain has TRBV18 and TRBJ1-1; possible D gene TRBD1, 6 bases. Germline V gene sequence: CDR1 KGHSH, CDR2 LQKENI. V lost 2 bases and J lost 10, with 23 bases in between. The CDR3 contains 16 residues.

The chain recombines TRBV14 with TRBJ1-1; TRBD1 matches 9 bases. V gave up 2 bases and J gave up 2 bases; unmatched junction bases: 0. The CDR3 contains 14 residues. Germline assignment: CDR1 SGHDN and CDR2 FVKESK. DNA of the CDR3: TGTGCCAGCAGCCAAACAGGGGGCAACACTGAAGCTTTCTTT. Translated: CASSQTGGNTEAFF.

The gene calls are TRBV6-6 and TRBJ2-3; 10 bases agree with TRBD2. This CDR3 is 18 amino acids long. Germline trimming cut 5 bases from V and 3 bases from J; bases unmatched to any gene: 14. The germline gives CDR1 MNHNY, CDR2 SVGAGI (reference sequence). The DNA for the CDR3 is TGTGCCAGCAGTCACGGGGCCAGCGGGGGGGCGGGAACAGATACGCAGTATTTT. Translation gives CASSHGASGGAGTDTQYF.

CDR3 protein: CASSLPGLDVYEQYF. The CDR3, as DNA: TGTGCCAGCAGCTTGCCGGGACTAGACGTCTACGAGCAGTACTTC. This rearrangement joins TRBV5-6 to TRBJ2-7, with 8 bases that match TRBD2. This CDR3 has 15 amino acids. V lost 1 base, J lost 3 bases, and 6 bases stayed unmatched. Looked up from germline, CDR1 is SGHDT and CDR2 is YYEEEE.